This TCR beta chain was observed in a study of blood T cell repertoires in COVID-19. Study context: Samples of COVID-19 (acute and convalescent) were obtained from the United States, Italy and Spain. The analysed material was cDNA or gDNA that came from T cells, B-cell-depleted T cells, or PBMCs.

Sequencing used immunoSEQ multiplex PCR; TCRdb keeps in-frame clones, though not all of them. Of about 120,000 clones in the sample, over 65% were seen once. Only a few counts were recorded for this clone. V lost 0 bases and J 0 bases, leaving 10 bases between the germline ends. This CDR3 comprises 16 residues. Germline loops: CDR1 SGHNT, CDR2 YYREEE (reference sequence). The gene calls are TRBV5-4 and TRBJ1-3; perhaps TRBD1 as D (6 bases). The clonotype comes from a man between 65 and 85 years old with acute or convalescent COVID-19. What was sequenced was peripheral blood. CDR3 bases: TGTGCCAGCAGCTTGGGACAGGAAAACTCTGGAAACACCATATATTTT. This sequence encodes CASSLGQENSGNTIYF.